These 22 T cell receptor beta chains share one sample of origin, sequenced in a study of blood T cell repertoires in COVID-19. TCRdb keeps only in-frame clones here, not all; method: immunoSEQ multiplex PCR. This table has hundreds of thousands of clones, more than 75% appearing once. Sequenced: PBMCs or T cells enriched from blood (not recorded which). All receptors come from a woman aged 40 to 50 with acute COVID-19.

The chain joins TRBV9 to TRBJ2-3, with TRBD2 matching over 11 bases. CDR3 length equals 16 residues. Trimming removed 7 bases from V and 4 bases from J; junction bases left unmatched: 11. Per the germline V gene, CDR1 is SGDLS and CDR2 is YYNGEE. The DNA for the CDR3 is TGTGCCAGCTTGAGGGCTAGCGGGAGGTGGTCAGATACGCAGTATTTT. Translated: CASLRASGRWSDTQYF.

DNA of the CDR3: TGTGCCAGCAGTTCCCACCGACAGGGAGGTGGGTATGGCTACACCTTC. It encodes CASSSHRQGGGYGYTF. The rearrangement uses TRBV2 and TRBJ1-2; 7 bases line up with TRBD1. V gave up 5 bases and J gave up 5 bases; unmatched junction bases: 14. The CDR3 has 16 residues. The germline CDR1 and CDR2 sequences are SNHLY and FYNNEI.

The rearrangement joins TRBV9 to TRBJ2-4, with 12 bases aligning to TRBD2. CDR1 is SGDLS and CDR2 is YYNGEE in the germline V gene. The CDR3 length is 14 residues. V lost 3 bases, J lost 8 bases, and 3 bases stayed unmatched. CDR3: CASSETSGSYIQYF. The CDR3 nucleotides are TGTGCCAGCAGCGAGACTAGCGGGAGTTACATTCAGTACTTC.

This clone was recorded only once. The rearrangement uses TRBV10-3 and TRBJ1-3; no reliable D call. The CDR3 has 16 residues. The V end lost 0 bases, the J end lost 0 bases, and 9 bases lay between the germline ends. In germline, CDR1 is ENHRY, CDR2 SYGVKD. The CDR3 DNA follows: TGTGCCATCAGTGAGTCCCCACAGATCTCTGGAAACACCATATATTTT. It specifies CAISESPQISGNTIYF.

This chain connects TRBV18 to TRBJ2-7; weak D call: TRBD1 (5 bases). This CDR3 has 16 amino acids. Per the germline V gene, CDR1 is KGHSH and CDR2 is LQKENI. Between the trimmed V and J ends, which lost 0 bases and 2 bases, there was a span of 14 bases. In nucleotides, the CDR3 is TGTGCCAGCTCACCACCGGCTCAGGGAAAAACCTACGAGCAGTACTTC. Protein product: CASSPPAQGKTYEQYF.

The chain uses TRBV19 and TRBJ2-7, with a tentative D call TRBD2 (6 bases). V was shortened by 5 bases and J by 5 bases, with 16 bases between the two germline ends. This CDR3 is built from 14 residues. Germline V gives CDR1 LNHDA, CDR2 SQIVND (reference sequence). For the CDR3, the DNA is TGTGCCAGTAGTCTCCGGGACTCGTCCCACGAGCAGTACTTC. Translation: CASSLRDSSHEQYF.

V is TRBV29-1 and J is TRBJ1-2; D is unclear. V lost 7 bases to trimming and J lost 8 bases, with 17 bases between them. The CDR3 has 12 residues. Germline V lookup: CDR1 SQVTM, CDR2 ANQGSEA. The CDR3 coding sequence is TGCAGCGCCCGACGGGATAATCGGGGCTACACCTTC. Protein sequence: CSARRDNRGYTF.

The V gene is TRBV11-2, the J gene TRBJ1-5; 7 nucleotides agree with TRBD1. Trimming removed 1 base from V and 4 bases from J; junction bases left unmatched: 7. Germline lookup yields CDR1 SGHAT and CDR2 FQNNGV. The CDR3 sequence is 16 residues long. CDR3 in DNA: TGTGCCAGCAGCTTAGGGAACAGGGGATCAAATCAGCCCCAGCATTTT. Its translation is CASSLGNRGSNQPQHF.

This clone was counted once. The chain joins TRBV7-2 to TRBJ2-5; no firm D call. V dropped 1 base and J dropped 2 bases, with 11 bases sitting between them. The germline V gene has CDR1 SGHTA and CDR2 FQGNSA. The CDR3 loop spans 15 amino acids. CDR3 in DNA: TGTGCCAGCAGCTTAGGAGGAGCCGGGCAAGAGACCCAGTACTTC. It specifies CASSLGGAGQETQYF. The whole variable domain, remainder taken from reference TRBV7-2 and TRBJ2-5, is GAGVSQSPSNKVTEKGKDVELRCDPISGHTALYWYRQSLGQGLEFLIYFQGNSAPDKSGLPSDRFSAERTGGSVSTLTIQRTQQEDSAVYLCASSLGGAGQETQYFGPGTRLLVL.

The CDR3 region has the DNA TGTGCCACCAGCAGAGTGGACTCCCCCCCTCGCACCTTC. Its protein product is CATSRVDSPPRTF. The gene calls are TRBV15 and TRBJ1-2; D ambiguous. There are 13 residues in the CDR3. The V end was cut by 1 base, the J end by 13 bases, with 16 bases between. Germline V gene sequence: CDR1 LNHNV, CDR2 YYDKDF (reference sequence).

This chain connects TRBV29-1 to TRBJ1-1; D possibly corresponds to TRBD1 (6 bases). The CDR3 is 12 residues long. V dropped 7 bases and J dropped 6 bases, with 15 bases sitting between them. Germline values: CDR1 SQVTM, CDR2 ANQGSEA. The CDR3 DNA is TGCAGCGCCAGGGGCGGTTTGGCTGAAGCTTTCTTT. It yields the protein CSARGGLAEAFF.

This chain uses TRBV5-1 with TRBJ2-3, with 10 bases aligning to TRBD2. CDR1 SGHRS and CDR2 YFSETQ come from the germline V gene. The CDR3 consists of 15 residues. The J segment lost 0 bases and the V segment lost 4 bases, leaving 2 bases of the junction unmatched. The CDR3 region has the DNA TGCGCCAGCAGCGAGGGACTAGCGAGCACAGATACGCAGTATTTT. Amino acids: CASSEGLASTDTQYF.

With regard to this clone: Other DNA sequences in this specimen translate into the identical CDR3. The chain couples TRBV4-1 to TRBJ2-7, with 8 bases fitting TRBD1. Trimming cost V 3 bases and J 3 bases; bases outside gene matches: 1. Germline CDR1 reads MGHRA; CDR2 reads YSYEKL. CDR3 size: 13 residues. As DNA, the CDR3 is TGCGCCAGCAGCCACGACAGGGGCTACGAGCAGTACTTC. It specifies CASSHDRGYEQYF.

This chain uses TRBV10-3 with TRBJ2-3, with D unresolved. The CDR3 is made up of 15 amino acids. The germline CDR1 and CDR2 sequences are ENHRY and SYGVKD. Between the trimmed V and J ends, which lost 0 bases and 0 bases, there was a span of 7 bases. CDR3 DNA: TGTGCCATCAGTGAGTCGCGCTTAAGCACAGATACGCAGTATTTT. Translation: CAISESRLSTDTQYF.

The chain couples TRBV11-1 to TRBJ2-1, with TRBD2 identical over 11 bases. With V trimmed by 7 bases and J by 4 bases, 3 bases remained unmatched. Germline lookup yields CDR1 SGHAT and CDR2 FQDESV (reference sequence). The CDR3 extends over 14 amino acids. The CDR3 protein is CASNPSGRYNEQFF. The DNA of the CDR3 is TGTGCCAGCAACCCTAGCGGGAGGTACAATGAGCAGTTCTTC.

This clone was observed a handful of times. V gene TRBV19 combines with J gene TRBJ2-2; 8 positions match TRBD1. This CDR3 has 12 residues. CDR1 is LNHDA, CDR2 SQIVND, per germline (reference sequence). J gave up 5 bases and V 9 bases, and 2 bases lay outside the gene matches. The CDR3 loop is CASRTGTGELFF. DNA of the CDR3: TGTGCCAGCAGGACAGGGACCGGGGAGCTGTTTTTT.

The chain employs TRBV5-6 and TRBJ2-3; TRBD2 agrees at 9 bases. Germline V gene sequence: CDR1 SGHDT, CDR2 YYEEEE. This CDR3 has 18 residues. J was trimmed by 1 base and V by 0 bases; bases with no gene match: 9. As DNA, the CDR3 is TGTGCCAGCAGCTTGGTAGGGAGAGCTAGCGGGGGCACAGATACGCAGTATTTT. Translation gives CASSLVGRASGGTDTQYF.

The chain couples TRBV19 to TRBJ2-3; 7 nucleotides align to TRBD1. CDR1 and CDR2 (germline): LNHDA, SQIVND (reference sequence). This CDR3 is built from 16 residues. The junction had 10 bases not matched to a gene; V was cut back by 4 bases and J by 3 bases. CDR3 sequence: CASSTPTGVGTDTQYF. CDR3 nucleotide sequence: TGTGCCAGTAGTACCCCTACAGGGGTGGGAACAGATACGCAGTATTTT.

The chain recombines TRBV21-1 with TRBJ2-5; TRBD1 reflects the table's D call only, with no check against the DNA. TRBV21-1 is shown as a pseudogene. This CDR3 spans 17 amino acids. The CDR3 is CASSKEAGTGYQETQYF. The CDR3 nucleotides are TGTGCCAGCAGCAAAGAGGCCGGGACAGGGTACCAAGAGACCCAGTACTTC.

The CDR3 coding sequence is TGTGCCACCAGCCCCCCCGGGGGGAGGAACATTCAGTACTTC. It codes for CATSPPGGRNIQYF. The chain joins TRBV15 to TRBJ2-4, with 7 positions matching TRBD2. From germline, CDR1 is LNHNV and CDR2 YYDKDF (reference sequence). This CDR3 has 14 residues. V shed 5 bases, J shed 7 bases, and the junction held 8 bases outside the gene matches.

This clone was picked up one time. Its ends do not fully match the called genes, so a read error is possible. V is TRBV12-5 and J is TRBJ1-3; D is unclear. The germline CDR1 and CDR2 sequences are LGHNT and FRNRAP. This CDR3 region has 13 residues. The CDR3 region is CAGGRSGGNTIYF. CDR3 bases: TGTGCTGGTGGTAGGTCAGGCGGAAACACCATATATTTT.

V usage is TRBV5-4 and J usage is TRBJ2-1; D may be TRBD1 (5 bases). Trimming pared 4 bases from V and 10 bases from J, leaving 15 bases between. The CDR3 has 13 residues. Looked up from germline, CDR1 is SGHNT and CDR2 is YYREEE (reference sequence). The chain's CDR3 is CASSNRRVLEQFF. CDR3 in DNA: TGTGCCAGCAGCAACCGCAGGGTTTTAGAGCAGTTCTTC.